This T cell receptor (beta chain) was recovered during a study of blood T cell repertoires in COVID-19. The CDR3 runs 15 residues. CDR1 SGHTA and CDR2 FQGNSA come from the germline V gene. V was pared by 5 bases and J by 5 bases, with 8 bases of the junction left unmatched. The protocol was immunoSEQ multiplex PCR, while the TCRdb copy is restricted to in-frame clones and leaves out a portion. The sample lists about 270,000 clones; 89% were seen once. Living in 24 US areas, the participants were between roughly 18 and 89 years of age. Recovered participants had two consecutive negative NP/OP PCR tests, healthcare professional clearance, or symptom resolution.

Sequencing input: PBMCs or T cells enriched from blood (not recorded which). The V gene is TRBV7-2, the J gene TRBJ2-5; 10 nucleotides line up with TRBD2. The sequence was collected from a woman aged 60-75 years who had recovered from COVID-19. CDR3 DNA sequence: TGTGCCAGCAGCGTCGGGACTAGCGCCTTGGAGACCCAGTACTTC. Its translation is CASSVGTSALETQYF.